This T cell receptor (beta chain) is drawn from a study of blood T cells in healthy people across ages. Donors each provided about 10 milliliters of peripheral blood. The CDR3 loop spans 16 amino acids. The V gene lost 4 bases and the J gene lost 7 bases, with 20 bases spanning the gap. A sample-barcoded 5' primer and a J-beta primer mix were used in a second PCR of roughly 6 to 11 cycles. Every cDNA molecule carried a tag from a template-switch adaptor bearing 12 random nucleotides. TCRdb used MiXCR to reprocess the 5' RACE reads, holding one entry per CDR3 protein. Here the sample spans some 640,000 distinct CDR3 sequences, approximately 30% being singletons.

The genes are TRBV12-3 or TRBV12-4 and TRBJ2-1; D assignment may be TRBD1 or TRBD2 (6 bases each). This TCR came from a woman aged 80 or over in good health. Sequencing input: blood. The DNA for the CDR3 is TGTGCCAGCAGTTACTCGGAGGGGGGAGCGATGAATGAGCAGTTCTTC. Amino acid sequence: CASSYSEGGAMNEQFF.